This T cell receptor beta chain was identified during a study of blood T cell repertoires in COVID-19. The CDR3 loop spans 12 amino acids. Germline assignment: CDR1 LNHDA and CDR2 SQIVND (reference sequence). Deletions cut 5 bases from V and 6 bases from J, with 9 bases between. Method: immunoSEQ multiplex PCR; TCRdb's copy keeps in-frame clones and lacks some. This sample has fewer than 250,000 clones, with over 80% found just once. The sequence was collected from a human donor in a cohort sampled during active COVID-19. The sequenced sample consisted of peripheral blood. The chain has TRBV19 and TRBJ2-3, with a tentative D call TRBD2 (6 bases). This chain's CDR3 is CASSAAGDTQYF. The CDR3 nucleotides read TGTGCCAGTAGTGCGGCGGGGGATACGCAGTATTTT.